This T cell receptor beta chain was recovered during a study of CD8 T cells in Susac syndrome. Broader study findings: By the study's own acknowledgment, its TCR sequencing and HLA analysis included relatively few individuals.

The sequenced target, TCR beta, came from blood CD8+ and CD4+ T cells. Negative isolation yielded CD8+ and CD4+ T cells; FACS enriched TEMRA cells. This clonotype came up a few times. Its specificity is unknown. RNA was extracted with the RNeasy kit, and a quantity of 0.5 to 1 ug was reverse transcribed using random hexamers. By means of immunoSEQ multiplex PCR, TCR beta CDR3 spanning 54 Vbeta and 13 Jbeta underwent amplification. TCRdb recomputed calls from the immunoSEQ multiplex PCR reads with MiXCR, one row per CDR3 protein. The sample includes about 120,000 distinct CDR3 sequences, roughly 91% of them seen just once. The TCR sequence derives from a human donor in good health. The sequencing sample was made of CD4+ T cells from PBMCs.

DNA for the CDR3: TGTGCCAGTAGTTCTTCTAGGAACACTGAAGCTTTCTTT. Amino acids: CASSSSRNTEAFF. The V and J genes are TRBV19 and TRBJ1-1; D uncertain. Germline CDR1 LNHDA, CDR2 SQIVND (reference sequence). There are 13 residues in the CDR3. V was shortened by 5 bases and J by 1 base, with 8 bases between the two germline ends.